Below, one TCR beta chain is given with its context. Its target antigen remains unknown. Base qualities were left out, and no much larger clone turns up one base away. From its cysteine to its phenylalanine, the CDR3 spans 17 amino acids. Of the read, only the CDR3 DNA is kept; its 51 bases are in frame from base 1. From the germline V gene, CDR1 is LGHNA and CDR2 is YSLEER. V is clipped by 1 base and J by 2 bases, and the sequence between their germline boundaries is 14 bases long. TCR cDNA was made using 5'RACE template switching, a step that added a universal primer site and unique molecular identifiers. Priming of cDNA synthesis was performed from both the TCR alpha and TCR beta constant segments. Libraries were amplified in two PCR steps, with sample barcodes and sequencing adapters added in the second step. Sequencing of the libraries was done on either Illumina HiSeq 2500 (2x100 bp) or NovaSeq (2x150 bp). In the paper's pipeline: Reads were demultiplexed and collapsed into UMI consensus sequences with MIGEC, and V(D)J alignment was performed with MiXCR. Vaccine-responding clonotypes were defined with edgeR using replicate PBMC samples, requiring FDR below 0.01 and a log2 fold change above 5 up to day 15. CD4 or CD8 identity was assigned to each bulk clonotype according to whether the clonotype was present at higher abundance in the sequenced CD4 repertoire or the sequenced CD8 repertoire. TCRdb took the public reads, trimmed them with fastp at Q25, ran MiXCR for clone calling and kept in-frame beta chains. Each entry is one CDR3 protein sequence, shown with its most common DNA and genes. These V and J calls originate from TCRdb's pipeline instead of the authors' own analysis. The sample contains some 560,000 distinct CDR3 sequences, about a fifth of them found a single time. Roughly an eighth of the sample rests with the top ten.

The data were taken from a study of T cells after yellow fever vaccination (dated by TCRdb to the late 2010s). With regard to the full study: The SMART-Seq v4 Ultra Low Input RNA kit was used to prepare libraries from fractions with low cell numbers. To follow T-cell clones before and after primary and booster YFV17D yellow fever vaccination, bulk TCR alpha and beta repertoires were sequenced over time. Blood samples were taken at several timepoints before and after primary and secondary immunization, and bulk PBMC replicates and cell subsets were isolated. Two healthy male donors made up the cohort, one aged 18 to 29 years and the other aged 30 to 40 years. Summary of the overall study and its limitations: Most clones expanded after primary vaccination (almost 97% of CD4 and over 80% of CD8) were re-detected after the booster, suggesting that broad memory maintenance occurred. Computational filtering was required because FACS-sorted repertoires could contain abundant contaminating clonotypes from the bulk population. The secondary T-cell response was weaker than the primary response but faster, peaking on day 5 instead of day 15. A small fraction of clonotypes showed up in both the CD4 and CD8 compartments, probably as a result of convergent recombination. Because only a couple of donors were included in the study, the extent to which the findings can be generalized is limited.

The sample's treatment or condition label, in plain terms: live attenuated yellow fever vaccine strain. At each blood-draw timepoint, two biological replicates of bulk PBMCs were obtained. PBMCs were isolated from peripheral blood using a standard Ficoll-Paque protocol. RNA was extracted with TriZol from bulk PBMCs, CD4 and CD8 fractions, and dextramer-positive and dextramer-negative fractions. This sequence originates from a man in his thirties or forties who received the YFV17D yellow fever vaccine. The chain couples TRBV4-3 to TRBJ2-2; the D gene is possibly TRBD2, with 6 bases matching. This specimen consisted of PBMCs, obtained 15 days after the yellow fever booster vaccination. CDR3 loop: CASSQGRRGSNTGELFF. The DNA sequence is as follows: TGCGCCAGCAGCCAAGGTCGGAGGGGATCCAACACCGGGGAGCTGTTTTTT.